The entry below gives a single T cell receptor beta chain sequence along with its context. Described treatment: some 19 received Ad26.COV2.S at low or high dose, single or two shots; 5 received placebo; per-sample allocation not given. The study sampled participants on day 63 after the first vaccine or placebo injection. These data come from a study of Ad26.COV2.S vaccination and SARS-CoV-2 variants. V was trimmed by 4 bases and J by 4 bases, leaving 17 bases between them. There are 15 residues in the CDR3. Germline V lookup: CDR1 SGHNT, CDR2 YYREEE (reference sequence). The assay was immunoSEQ multiplex PCR, and TCRdb's table has in-frame clones only and misses some. The data contain fewer than 600,000 clones, nearly 90% of them singletons.

The clonotype was recovered from a person between 18 and 59 years old who received the Ad26.COV2.S COVID-19 vaccine or a placebo. Sample: peripheral blood, taken in a trial of Ad26.COV2.S vaccine versus placebo. The V gene is TRBV5-4, the J gene TRBJ2-5; a weak D match, TRBD1 (5 bases). The DNA of the CDR3 is TGTGCCAGCAGCACAAAAACGACAGAGGTAGAGACCCAGTACTTC. It encodes CASSTKTTEVETQYF.